This section outlines one TCR beta chain sequence together with its context. This clonotype was observed at least ten times. Its antigen remains unidentified. No much larger clone is present one base from it, and per-base qualities are unavailable. CDR1 and CDR2, per the germline V gene, are SGHAT and FQNNGV. The CDR3 runs 14 amino acids, cysteine and phenylalanine included. Just CDR3 DNA is preserved here, 42 bases in frame from base 1. The V end loses 3 bases and the J end loses 2 bases, and a stretch of 11 bases separates them. This sample's treatment or condition label indicates: in vitro stimulation with specific CMV peptide epitopes to enrich CMV-specific T cells. This specimen belongs to a study of T cell repertoires in cytomegalovirus infection (dated by TCRdb to about 2019). Broadly, across the study: The peptide stimulations were aimed at well-studied HLA-B-restricted epitopes as well as recently identified HLA-C-restricted CMV epitopes, whose presentation resists viral immunomodulation. The HLA type of each donor mattered for the analysis, because public TCR beta signatures pointed to carriage of CMV infection along with the matching HLA type. What the work shows at the level of the full study, not this receptor alone: Cumulative frequency of public TCR beta family members discriminated carriers of CMV infection plus the relevant HLA type in this cohort and an independent roughly 350-donor cohort. The ex vivo response was dominated by HLA-C-restricted CMV-specific TCR beta clonotypes, and the single most frequent clonotype in two of eight donors was supplied by these HLA-C-restricted clonotypes.

TCRdb shows the sequencer as Illumina HiSeq 1500. The public reads were reanalyzed by TCRdb: fastp trimming at Q25, MiXCR alignment, in-frame beta chains only. Rows are unified per CDR3 protein, each entry keeping the most common DNA and genes. For this sample there are around 310,000 distinct CDR3 sequences; around 29% appear just once. In total, the top ten clones hold roughly 20% of the sample. Here the chain combines TRBV11-2 and TRBJ2-7; no D gene is confidently identified. This receptor was obtained from a human donor in good health (CMV status not recorded). Some clones in this sample may be carry-over from other donors' samples. This sample comprised cultured PBMCs, obtained from culture after CMV antigen stimulation. The CDR3: CASSLTDGTYEQYF. Read as DNA, the sequence is TGTGCCAGCAGCTTGACGGACGGTACCTACGAGCAGTACTTC.